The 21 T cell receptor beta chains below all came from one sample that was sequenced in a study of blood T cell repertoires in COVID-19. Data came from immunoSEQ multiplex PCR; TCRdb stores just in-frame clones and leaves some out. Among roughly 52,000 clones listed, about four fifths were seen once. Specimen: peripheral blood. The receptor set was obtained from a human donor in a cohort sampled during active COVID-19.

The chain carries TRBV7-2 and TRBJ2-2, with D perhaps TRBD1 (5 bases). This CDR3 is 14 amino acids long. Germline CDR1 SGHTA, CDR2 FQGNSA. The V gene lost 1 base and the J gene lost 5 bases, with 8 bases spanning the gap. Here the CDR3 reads CASSLGGRTGELFF. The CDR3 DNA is TGTGCCAGCAGCTTAGGGGGCCGAACCGGGGAGCTGTTTTTT. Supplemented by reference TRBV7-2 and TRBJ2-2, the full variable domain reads GAGVSQSPSNKVTEKGKDVELRCDPISGHTALYWYRQSLGQGLEFLIYFQGNSAPDKSGLPSDRFSAERTGGSVSTLTIQRTQQEDSAVYLCASSLGGRTGELFFGEGSRLTVL.

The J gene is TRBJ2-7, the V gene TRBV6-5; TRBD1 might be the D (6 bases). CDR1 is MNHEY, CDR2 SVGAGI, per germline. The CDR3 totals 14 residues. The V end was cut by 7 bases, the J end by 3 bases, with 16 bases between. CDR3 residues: CASTQGYPNYEQYF. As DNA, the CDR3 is TGTGCCAGCACGCAGGGGTATCCCAACTACGAGCAGTACTTC.

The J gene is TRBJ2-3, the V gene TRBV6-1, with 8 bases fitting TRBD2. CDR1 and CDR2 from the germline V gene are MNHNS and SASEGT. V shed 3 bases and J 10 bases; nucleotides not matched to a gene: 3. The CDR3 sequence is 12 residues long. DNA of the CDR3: TGTGCCAGCAGTGATCGGGGGGGGTCGCAGTATTTT. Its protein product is CASSDRGGSQYF.

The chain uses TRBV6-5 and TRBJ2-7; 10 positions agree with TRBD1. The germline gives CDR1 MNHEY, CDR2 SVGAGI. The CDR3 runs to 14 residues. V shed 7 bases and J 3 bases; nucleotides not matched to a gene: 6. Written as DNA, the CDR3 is TGTGCCAGCAAACAGGACAGGGGGATCTACGAGCAGTACTTC. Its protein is CASKQDRGIYEQYF.

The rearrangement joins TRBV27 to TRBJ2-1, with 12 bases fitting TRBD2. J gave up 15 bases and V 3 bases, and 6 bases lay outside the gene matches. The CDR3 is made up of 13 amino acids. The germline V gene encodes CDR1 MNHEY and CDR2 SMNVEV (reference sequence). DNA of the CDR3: TGTGCCAGCAGTTTTCCTAGCGGGGGGGGTTGGTTCTTC. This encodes CASSFPSGGGWFF.

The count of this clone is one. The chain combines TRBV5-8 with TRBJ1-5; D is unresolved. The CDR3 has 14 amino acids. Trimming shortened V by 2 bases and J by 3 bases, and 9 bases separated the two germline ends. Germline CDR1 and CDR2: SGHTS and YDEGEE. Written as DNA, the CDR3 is TGTGCCAGCAGCTTTCCGAGCCACAATCAGCCCCAGCATTTT. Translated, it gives CASSFPSHNQPQHF.

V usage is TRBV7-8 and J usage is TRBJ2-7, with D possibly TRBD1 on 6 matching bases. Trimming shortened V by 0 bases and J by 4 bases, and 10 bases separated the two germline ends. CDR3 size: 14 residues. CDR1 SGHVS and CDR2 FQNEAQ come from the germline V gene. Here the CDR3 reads CASSLARTEYEQYF. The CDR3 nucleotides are TGTGCCAGCAGCTTAGCACGGACAGAGTACGAGCAGTACTTC.

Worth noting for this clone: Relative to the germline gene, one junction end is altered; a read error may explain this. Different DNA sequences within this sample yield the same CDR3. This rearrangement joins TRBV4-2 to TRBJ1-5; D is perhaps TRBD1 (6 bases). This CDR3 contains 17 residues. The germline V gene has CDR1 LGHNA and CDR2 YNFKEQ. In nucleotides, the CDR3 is TGTGCCAGCAGCCAAGTGTGGGCAGGGGATAGCAATCAGCCTCAGCATTTT. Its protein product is CASSQVWAGDSNQPQHF.

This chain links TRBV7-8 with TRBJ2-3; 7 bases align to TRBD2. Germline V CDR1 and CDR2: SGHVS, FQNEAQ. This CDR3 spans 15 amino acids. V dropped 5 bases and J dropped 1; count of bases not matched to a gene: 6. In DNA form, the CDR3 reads TGTGCCAGCAGCCCCTCGGGGAGGGGCACAGATACGCAGTATTTT. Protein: CASSPSGRGTDTQYF.

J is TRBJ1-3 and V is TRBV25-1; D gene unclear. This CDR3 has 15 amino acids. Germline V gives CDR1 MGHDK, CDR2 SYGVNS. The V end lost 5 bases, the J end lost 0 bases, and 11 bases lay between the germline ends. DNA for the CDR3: TGTGCCAGCAGTACCTTTGGGAGCTCTGGAAACACCATATATTTT. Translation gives CASSTFGSSGNTIYF. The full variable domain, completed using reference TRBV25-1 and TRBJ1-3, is EADIYQTPRYLVIGTGKKITLECSQTMGHDKMYWYQQDPGMELHLIHYSYGVNSTEKGDLSSESTVSRIRTEHFPLTLESARPSHTSQYLCASSTFGSSGNTIYFGEGSWLTVV.

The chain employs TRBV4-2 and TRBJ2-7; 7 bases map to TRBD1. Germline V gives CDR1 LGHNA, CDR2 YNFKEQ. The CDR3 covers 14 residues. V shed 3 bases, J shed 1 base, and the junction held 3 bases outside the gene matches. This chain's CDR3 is CASSHSTGSYEQYF. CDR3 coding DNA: TGTGCCAGCAGCCACTCGACAGGGTCCTACGAGCAGTACTTC.

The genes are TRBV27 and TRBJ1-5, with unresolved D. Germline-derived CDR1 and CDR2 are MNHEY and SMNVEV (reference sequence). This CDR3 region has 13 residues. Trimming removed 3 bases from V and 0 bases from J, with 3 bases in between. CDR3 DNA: TGTGCCAGCAGTTTGCGTAGCAATCAGCCCCAGCATTTT. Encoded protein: CASSLRSNQPQHF.

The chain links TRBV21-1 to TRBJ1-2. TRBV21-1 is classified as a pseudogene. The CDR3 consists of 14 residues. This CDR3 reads CASSKGRDFYGYTF. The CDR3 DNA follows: TGTGCCAGCAGCAAAGGGAGGGATTTTTATGGCTACACCTTC.

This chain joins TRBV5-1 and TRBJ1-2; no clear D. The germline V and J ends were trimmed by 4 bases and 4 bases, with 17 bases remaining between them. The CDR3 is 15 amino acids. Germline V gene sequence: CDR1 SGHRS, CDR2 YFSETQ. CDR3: CASSPDYTGPYGYTF. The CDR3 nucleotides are TGCGCCAGCAGCCCGGACTACACGGGTCCCTATGGCTACACCTTC. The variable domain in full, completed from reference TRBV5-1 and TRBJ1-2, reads KAGVTQTPRYLIKTRGQQVTLSCSPISGHRSVSWYQQTPGQGLQFLFEYFSETQRNKGNFPGRFSGRQFSNSRSEMNVSTLELGDSALYLCASSPDYTGPYGYTFGSGTRLTVV.

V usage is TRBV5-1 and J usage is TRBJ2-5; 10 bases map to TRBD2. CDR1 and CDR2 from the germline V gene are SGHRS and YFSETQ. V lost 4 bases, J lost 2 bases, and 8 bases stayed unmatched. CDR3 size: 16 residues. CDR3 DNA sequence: TGCGCCAGCAGCCGCGCTCTAGCGGGAGTTCAAGAGACCCAGTACTTC. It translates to CASSRALAGVQETQYF.

The CDR3 DNA is TGCAGCGTTAACCCAGTTTCCCTCACAGATACGCAGTATTTT. Protein: CSVNPVSLTDTQYF. This chain uses TRBV29-1 with TRBJ2-3, with D unclear. The CDR3 has 14 residues. Trimming pared 5 bases from V and 2 bases from J, leaving 14 bases between. Germline V gene sequence: CDR1 SQVTM, CDR2 ANQGSEA.

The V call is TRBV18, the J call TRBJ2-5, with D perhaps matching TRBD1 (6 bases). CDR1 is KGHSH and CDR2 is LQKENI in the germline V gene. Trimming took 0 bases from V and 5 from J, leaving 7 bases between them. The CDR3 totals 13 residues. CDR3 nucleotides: TGTGCCAGCTCACCACCTACAGGGGAGACCCAGTACTTC. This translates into CASSPPTGETQYF.

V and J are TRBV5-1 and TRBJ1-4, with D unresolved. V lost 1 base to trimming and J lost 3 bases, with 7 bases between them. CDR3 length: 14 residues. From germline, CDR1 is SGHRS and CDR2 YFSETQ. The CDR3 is CASSLTDSNEKLFF. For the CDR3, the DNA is TGCGCCAGCAGCTTGACCGACTCTAATGAAAAACTGTTTTTT. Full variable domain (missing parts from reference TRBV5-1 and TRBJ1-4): KAGVTQTPRYLIKTRGQQVTLSCSPISGHRSVSWYQQTPGQGLQFLFEYFSETQRNKGNFPGRFSGRQFSNSRSEMNVSTLELGDSALYLCASSLTDSNEKLFFGSGTQLSVL.

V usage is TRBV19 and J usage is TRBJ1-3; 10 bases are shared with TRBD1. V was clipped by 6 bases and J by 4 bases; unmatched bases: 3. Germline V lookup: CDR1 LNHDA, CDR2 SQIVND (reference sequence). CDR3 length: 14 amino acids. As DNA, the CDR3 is TGTGCCAGTAGGGGACAGGGGTACGGAAACACCATATATTTT. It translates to CASRGQGYGNTIYF.

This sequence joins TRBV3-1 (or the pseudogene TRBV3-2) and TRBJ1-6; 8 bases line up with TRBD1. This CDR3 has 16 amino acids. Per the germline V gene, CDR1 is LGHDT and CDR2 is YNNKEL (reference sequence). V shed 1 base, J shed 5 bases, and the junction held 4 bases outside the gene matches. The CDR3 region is CASSQARGLDNSPLHF. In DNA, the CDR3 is TGTGCCAGCAGCCAAGCCAGGGGGCTAGATAATTCACCCCTCCACTTT.

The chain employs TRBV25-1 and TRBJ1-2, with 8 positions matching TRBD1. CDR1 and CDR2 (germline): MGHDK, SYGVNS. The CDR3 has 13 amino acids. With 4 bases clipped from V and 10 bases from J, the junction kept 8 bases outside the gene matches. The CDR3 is CASSAQTGVTYTF. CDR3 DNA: TGTGCCAGCAGTGCACAGACAGGGGTGACCTACACCTTC.